These 14 T cell receptor beta chains were sequenced from one sample in a study of blood T cells in healthy people across ages. A sample-barcoded 5' primer and a J-beta primer mix were used in a second PCR of about 6 to 11 cycles. TCRdb ran MiXCR on the 5' RACE reads and lists one entry per CDR3 protein. The sample consists of under 950,000 distinct CDR3 sequences, around a fifth of them appearing once. Sequenced input: blood. The receptors here all came from a man aged 70-80 years in good health.

The chain is built from TRBV5-1 and TRBJ2-2; 7 bases line up with TRBD1. V gave up 3 bases and J gave up 5 bases; unmatched junction bases: 4. Germline-derived CDR1 and CDR2 are SGHRS and YFSETQ. This CDR3 has 14 residues. The CDR3 nucleotides are TGCGCCAGCAGCTCGGGACAGCCAACCGGGGAGCTGTTTTTT. This codes for CASSSGQPTGELFF.

This clonotype has only a few counts. An end of the junction differs from the germline gene, which may be a read error. The chain links TRBV24-1 to TRBJ2-1, with D unclear. The CDR3 covers 16 residues. Germline loops: CDR1 KGHDR, CDR2 SFDVKD. The CDR3: CATSDPGPSSYNGQFF. The CDR3 DNA follows: TGTGCCACCAGTGATCCCGGGCCAAGCTCCTACAATGGGCAGTTCTTC.

This chain links TRBV9 with TRBJ2-2; possibly TRBD1 for D (5 bases). The V end lost 4 bases, the J end lost 2 bases, and 15 bases lay between the germline ends. The CDR3 extends over 16 amino acids. The germline V gene encodes CDR1 SGDLS and CDR2 YYNGEE. CDR3 residues: CASSPRGDSNTGELFF. The CDR3 region has the DNA TGTGCCAGCAGCCCGCGTGGCGACAGTAACACCGGGGAGCTGTTTTTT.

This clonotype turned up a few times. CDR3 residues: CASSVLMNEQFF. In DNA form, the CDR3 reads TGTGCCAGCAGCGTCTTGATGAATGAGCAGTTCTTC. The chain uses TRBV9 and TRBJ2-1; D gene ambiguous. The CDR3 is 12 amino acids. The V end was cut by 2 bases, the J end by 7 bases, with 7 bases between. From germline, CDR1 is SGDLS and CDR2 YYNGEE.

The CDR3 is CASSLGAEGYTF. The CDR3 DNA sequence: TGCGCCAGCAGCTTAGGGGCGGAAGGCTACACCTTC. The genes are TRBV5-1 and TRBJ1-2; perhaps TRBD1 as D (5 bases). V dropped 2 bases and J dropped 8 bases, with 10 bases sitting between them. Germline CDR1 and CDR2: SGHRS and YFSETQ. The CDR3 runs to 12 residues. Full variable domain (missing parts from reference TRBV5-1 and TRBJ1-2): KAGVTQTPRYLIKTRGQQVTLSCSPISGHRSVSWYQQTPGQGLQFLFEYFSETQRNKGNFPGRFSGRQFSNSRSEMNVSTLELGDSALYLCASSLGAEGYTFGSGTRLTVV.

The chain combines TRBV28 with TRBJ1-3; D perhaps matches TRBD1 (5 bases). Per the germline V gene, CDR1 is MDHEN and CDR2 is SYDVKM. This CDR3 contains 17 residues. V was cut by 6 bases and J by 3 bases, with 21 bases left in between. CDR3 residues: CASSPNQGRELGNTIYF. The CDR3 nucleotides read TGTGCCAGCAGCCCGAATCAAGGCAGGGAGCTTGGAAACACCATATATTTT.

This clonotype came up a few times. This chain links TRBV20-1 with TRBJ2-1; a possible D gene is TRBD2 (6 bases). The CDR3 runs 14 residues. Germline CDR1 and CDR2: DFQATT and SNEGSKA (reference sequence). V dropped 6 bases and J dropped 0 bases, with 12 bases sitting between them. CDR3 residues: CSAKTGSSYNEQFF. CDR3 nucleotide sequence: TGCAGTGCGAAGACCGGGAGCTCCTACAATGAGCAGTTCTTC.

The CDR3 protein is CASSLVAGDSYNEQFF. The DNA for the CDR3 is TGTGCCAGCAGCTTAGTAGCGGGAGATTCGTACAATGAGCAGTTCTTC. The chain employs TRBV7-3 and TRBJ2-1, with 9 bases identical to TRBD2. Germline CDR1 reads SGHTA; CDR2 reads FQGTGA. This CDR3 is built from 16 residues. The V gene end was trimmed by 2 bases and the J gene end by 4 bases; junction bases not matched to a gene: 6.

In this sample, this clonotype turned up a few times. V gene TRBV12-3 or TRBV12-4 combines with J gene TRBJ2-5, with a tentative D call TRBD1 (6 bases). The CDR3 covers 14 residues. The V end lost 3 bases, the J end lost 2 bases, and 10 bases lay between the germline ends. The CDR3 nucleotides are TGTGCCAGCAGTTTTTGGGGGCCACAAGAGACCCAGTACTTC. Translated: CASSFWGPQETQYF.

The chain is built from TRBV5-1 and TRBJ1-1, with D possibly matching TRBD1 (5 bases). The V gene's germline CDR1 is SGHRS and CDR2 YFSETQ. Trimming shortened V by 5 bases and J by 3 bases, and 11 bases separated the two germline ends. The CDR3 is made up of 13 amino acids. The CDR3 coding sequence is TGCGCCAGCAGTTCCGTGGGGGACACTGAAGCTTTCTTT. Its protein is CASSSVGDTEAFF. The whole variable domain, filled in from reference TRBV5-1 and TRBJ1-1, reads KAGVTQTPRYLIKTRGQQVTLSCSPISGHRSVSWYQQTPGQGLQFLFEYFSETQRNKGNFPGRFSGRQFSNSRSEMNVSTLELGDSALYLCASSSVGDTEAFFGQGTRLTVV.

CDR3 sequence reads: CSVVPSGGYSDTQYF. The CDR3 nucleotides are TGCAGCGTTGTACCCAGCGGGGGGTACTCAGATACGCAGTATTTT. The V call is TRBV29-1, the J call TRBJ2-3; 9 bases agree with TRBD2. CDR3 length equals 15 residues. V lost 4 bases to trimming and J lost 4 bases; unmatched junction nucleotides: 9. CDR1 is SQVTM and CDR2 is ANQGSEA in the germline V gene.

This rearrangement joins TRBV4-1 to TRBJ2-7; a possible D gene is TRBD2 (6 bases). CDR3 length: 16 amino acids. V shed 4 bases and J shed 6 bases, with 22 bases lying between them. Per germline, CDR1 MGHRA and CDR2 YSYEKL. The CDR3 DNA reads TGCGCCAGCAGCCGGGGGTTGGACTACCCGAGAGCCGAGCAGTACTTC. As protein: CASSRGLDYPRAEQYF.

The chain carries TRBV18 and TRBJ2-3; D is possibly TRBD1 (5 bases). Trimming took 5 bases from V and 2 from J, leaving 17 bases between them. This CDR3 is built from 16 residues. Germline V gives CDR1 KGHSH, CDR2 LQKENI. The CDR3 reads CASSFGRQGLTDTQYF. CDR3 sequence (DNA): TGTGCCAGCTCATTCGGTCGGCAGGGTCTCACAGATACGCAGTATTTT.

This clonotype has more than one count but fewer than ten. The chain joins TRBV6-2 or TRBV6-3 to TRBJ2-1, with D maybe TRBD1 (5 bases). The V end lost 2 bases, the J end lost 9 bases, and 14 bases lay between the germline ends. In germline, CDR1 is MNHEY, CDR2 SVGEGT. The CDR3 totals 14 residues. The CDR3, as DNA: TGTGCCAGCAGTTACCGAAGGGGTTTGGGTGAGCAGTTCTTC. Its translation: CASSYRRGLGEQFF.